A single count supports the clone carrying this TCR beta chain. The data derive from a study of blood T cell repertoires in COVID-19. CDR3 length: 14 residues. V gave up 5 bases and J gave up 5 bases; unmatched junction bases: 4. The germline V gene encodes CDR1 MNHEY and CDR2 SVGAGI. The table came from immunoSEQ multiplex PCR; TCRdb's copy has only in-frame clones and leaves some out. The table includes around 310,000 clones, around nine tenths detected once. The TCR comes from a woman in her thirties with COVID-19, enrolled during active disease. V usage is TRBV6-5 and J usage is TRBJ1-5; 9 bases line up with TRBD1. Input material: peripheral blood. CDR3 sequence: CASSRTGVDQPQHF. CDR3 nucleotides: TGTGCCAGCAGTCGGACAGGGGTTGATCAGCCCCAGCATTTT.